This T cell receptor beta chain emerged from a study of beta chain features in type 1 diabetes. The trim removed 6 bases at V and 10 bases at J, leaving 7 bases unmatched. Looked up from germline, CDR1 is MNHEY and CDR2 is SVGAGI. CDR3 length equals 14 residues. Points on this clone: Its specificity is unknown.

Isolated RNA was reverse transcribed in full, so expressed TCRB transcripts were sequenced. Using immunoSEQ multiplex PCR, the repertoire was profiled, and TCRdb retains in-frame clones only, with some absent. Among 450,000 to 600,000 clones listed, 30% were seen once. General study results and limits: A pattern of fewer insertions and more deletions at VDJ junctions was seen in type 1 diabetes patients.

Sample: naive CD4+ T cells from blood. The chain is built from TRBV6-5 and TRBJ2-1; 12 nucleotides match TRBD1. The origin of this receptor is a man aged 18 to 29 in good health. The CDR3 loop reads CASRPGTGGLEQFF. CDR3 nucleotide sequence: TGTGCCAGCAGGCCCGGGACAGGGGGCTTGGAGCAGTTCTTC.